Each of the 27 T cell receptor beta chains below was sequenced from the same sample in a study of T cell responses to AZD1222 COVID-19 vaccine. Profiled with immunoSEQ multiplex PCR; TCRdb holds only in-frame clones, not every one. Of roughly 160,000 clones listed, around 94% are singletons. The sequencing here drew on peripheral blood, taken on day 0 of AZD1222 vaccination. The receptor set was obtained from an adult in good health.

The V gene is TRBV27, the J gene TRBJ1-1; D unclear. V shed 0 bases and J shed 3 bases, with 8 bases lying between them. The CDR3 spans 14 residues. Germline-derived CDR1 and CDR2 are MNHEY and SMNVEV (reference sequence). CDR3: CASSLSLGHTEAFF. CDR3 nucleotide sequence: TGTGCCAGCAGTTTATCGTTAGGACACACTGAAGCTTTCTTT.

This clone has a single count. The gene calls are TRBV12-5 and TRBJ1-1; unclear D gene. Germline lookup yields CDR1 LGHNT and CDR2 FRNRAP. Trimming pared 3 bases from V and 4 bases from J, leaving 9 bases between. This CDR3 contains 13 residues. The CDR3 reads CASGFGSGTEAFF. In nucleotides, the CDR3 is TGTGCTAGTGGTTTTGGGAGCGGCACTGAAGCTTTCTTT.

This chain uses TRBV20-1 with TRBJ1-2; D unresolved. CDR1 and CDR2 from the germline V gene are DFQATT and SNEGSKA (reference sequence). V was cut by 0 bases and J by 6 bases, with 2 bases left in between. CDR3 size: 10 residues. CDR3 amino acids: CSAREDGYTF. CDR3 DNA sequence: TGCAGTGCTAGAGAGGATGGCTACACCTTC.

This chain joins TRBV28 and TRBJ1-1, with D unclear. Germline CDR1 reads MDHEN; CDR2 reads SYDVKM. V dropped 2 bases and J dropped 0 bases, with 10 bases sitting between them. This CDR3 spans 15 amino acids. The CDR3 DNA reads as TGTGCCAGCAGTTTAACCCCTGGGTTGAACACTGAAGCTTTCTTT. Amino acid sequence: CASSLTPGLNTEAFF.

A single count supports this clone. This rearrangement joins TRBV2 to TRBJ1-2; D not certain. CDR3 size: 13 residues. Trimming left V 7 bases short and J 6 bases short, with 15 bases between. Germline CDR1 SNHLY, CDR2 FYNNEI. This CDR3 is CASNFAPQDGYTF. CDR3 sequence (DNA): TGTGCCAGCAATTTCGCTCCGCAGGATGGCTACACCTTC.

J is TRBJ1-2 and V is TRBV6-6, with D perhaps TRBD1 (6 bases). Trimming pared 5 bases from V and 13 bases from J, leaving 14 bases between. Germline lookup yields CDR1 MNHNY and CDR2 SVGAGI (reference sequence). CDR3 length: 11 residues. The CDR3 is CASSARGGLTF. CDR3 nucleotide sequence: TGTGCCAGCAGTGCCCGGGGGGGGCTCACCTTC.

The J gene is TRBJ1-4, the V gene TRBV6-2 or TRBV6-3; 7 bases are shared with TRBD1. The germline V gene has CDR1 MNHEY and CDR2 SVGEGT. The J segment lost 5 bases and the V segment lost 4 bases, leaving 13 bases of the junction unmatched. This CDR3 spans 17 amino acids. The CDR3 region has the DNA TGTGCCAGCAGTTCCGGGTGGGACAGACAGGACAATGAAAAACTGTTTTTT. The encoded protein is CASSSGWDRQDNEKLFF.

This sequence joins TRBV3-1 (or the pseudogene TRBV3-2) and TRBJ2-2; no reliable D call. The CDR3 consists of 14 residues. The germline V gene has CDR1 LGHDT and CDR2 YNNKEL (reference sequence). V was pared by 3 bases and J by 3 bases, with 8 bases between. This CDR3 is CASSHWRDTGELFF. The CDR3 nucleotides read TGTGCCAGCAGCCATTGGCGTGACACCGGGGAGCTGTTTTTT.

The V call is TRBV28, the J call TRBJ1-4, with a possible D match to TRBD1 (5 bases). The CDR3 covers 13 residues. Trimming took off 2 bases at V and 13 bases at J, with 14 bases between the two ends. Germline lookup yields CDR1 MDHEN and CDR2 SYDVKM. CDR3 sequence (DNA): TGTGCCAGCAGTTTAGCCGTCTACCAGGGACTGTTTTTT. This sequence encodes CASSLAVYQGLFF.

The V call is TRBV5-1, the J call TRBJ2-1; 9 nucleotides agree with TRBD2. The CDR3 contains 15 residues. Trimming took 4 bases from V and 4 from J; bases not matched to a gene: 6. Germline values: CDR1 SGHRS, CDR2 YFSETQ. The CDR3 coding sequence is TGCGCCAGCAGCCCTAGCGGGGAAAGTTACAATGAGCAGTTCTTC. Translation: CASSPSGESYNEQFF. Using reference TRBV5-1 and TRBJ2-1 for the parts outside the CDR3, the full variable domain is KAGVTQTPRYLIKTRGQQVTLSCSPISGHRSVSWYQQTPGQGLQFLFEYFSETQRNKGNFPGRFSGRQFSNSRSEMNVSTLELGDSALYLCASSPSGESYNEQFFGPGTRLTVL.

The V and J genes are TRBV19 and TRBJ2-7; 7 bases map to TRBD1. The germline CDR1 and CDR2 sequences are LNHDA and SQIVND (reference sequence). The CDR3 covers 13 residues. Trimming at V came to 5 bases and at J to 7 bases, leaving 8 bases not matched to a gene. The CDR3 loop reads CASSVSTGSEQYF. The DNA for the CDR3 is TGTGCCAGTAGTGTATCGACAGGGAGTGAGCAGTACTTC.

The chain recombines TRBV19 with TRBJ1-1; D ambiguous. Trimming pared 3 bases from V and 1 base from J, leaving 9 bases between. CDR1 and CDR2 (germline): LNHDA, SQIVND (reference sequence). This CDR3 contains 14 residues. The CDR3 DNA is TGTGCCAGTAGTATCTCCCACGGGAACACTGAAGCTTTCTTT. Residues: CASSISHGNTEAFF.

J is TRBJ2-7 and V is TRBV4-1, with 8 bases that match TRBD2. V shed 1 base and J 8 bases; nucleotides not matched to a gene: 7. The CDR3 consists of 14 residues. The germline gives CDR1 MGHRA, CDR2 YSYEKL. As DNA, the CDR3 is TGCGCCAGCAGCCAAGGCCAGGCGGGGGGTAAGCAGTACTTC. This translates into CASSQGQAGGKQYF.

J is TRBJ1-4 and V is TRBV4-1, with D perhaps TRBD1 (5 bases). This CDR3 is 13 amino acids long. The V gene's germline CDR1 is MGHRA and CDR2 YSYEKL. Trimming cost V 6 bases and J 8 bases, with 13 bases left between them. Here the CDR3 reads CASRGVSEEKLFF. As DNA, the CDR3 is TGCGCCAGCAGGGGGGTTAGCGAAGAAAAACTGTTTTTT.

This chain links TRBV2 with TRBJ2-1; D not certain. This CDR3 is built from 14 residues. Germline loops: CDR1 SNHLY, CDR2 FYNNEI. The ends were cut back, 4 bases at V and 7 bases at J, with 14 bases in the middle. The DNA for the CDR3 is TGTGCCAGCAGTGTTCTTAGGGTTGGAAATGAGCAGTTCTTC. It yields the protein CASSVLRVGNEQFF.

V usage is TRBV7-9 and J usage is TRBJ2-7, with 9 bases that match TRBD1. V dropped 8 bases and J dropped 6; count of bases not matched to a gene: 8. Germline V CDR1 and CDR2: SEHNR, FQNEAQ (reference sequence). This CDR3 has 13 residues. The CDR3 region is CASSGQGVSEQYF. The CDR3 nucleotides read TGTGCCAGCTCGGGACAGGGAGTCAGCGAGCAGTACTTC.

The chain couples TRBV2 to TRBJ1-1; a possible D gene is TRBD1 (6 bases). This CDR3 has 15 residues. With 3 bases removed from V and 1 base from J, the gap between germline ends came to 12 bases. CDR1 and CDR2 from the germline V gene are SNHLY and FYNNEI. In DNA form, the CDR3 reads TGTGCCAGCAGTGAGGCCGACAGGTCGAACACTGAAGCTTTCTTT. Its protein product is CASSEADRSNTEAFF.

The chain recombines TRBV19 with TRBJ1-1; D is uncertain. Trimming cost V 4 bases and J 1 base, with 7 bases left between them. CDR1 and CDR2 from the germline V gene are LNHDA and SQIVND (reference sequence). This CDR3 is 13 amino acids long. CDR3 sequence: CASSRSGNTEAFF. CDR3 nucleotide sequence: TGTGCCAGTAGTAGGTCAGGGAACACTGAAGCTTTCTTT.

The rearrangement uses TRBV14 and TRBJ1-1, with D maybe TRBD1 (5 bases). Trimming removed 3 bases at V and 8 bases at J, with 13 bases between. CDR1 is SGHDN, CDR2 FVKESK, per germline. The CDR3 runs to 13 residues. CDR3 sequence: CASSQGGTDEAFF. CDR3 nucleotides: TGTGCCAGCAGCCAGGGGGGTACAGACGAAGCTTTCTTT.

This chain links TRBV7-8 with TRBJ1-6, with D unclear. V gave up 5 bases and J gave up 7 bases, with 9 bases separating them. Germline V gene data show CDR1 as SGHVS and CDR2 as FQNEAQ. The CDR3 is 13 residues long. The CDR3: CASSQGGNSPLHF. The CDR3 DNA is TGTGCCAGCAGCCAAGGAGGGAATTCACCCCTCCACTTT. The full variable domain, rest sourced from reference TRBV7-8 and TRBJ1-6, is GAGVSQSPRYKVAKRGQDVALRCDPISGHVSLFWYQQALGQGPEFLTYFQNEAQLDKSGLPSDRFFAERPEGSVSTLKIQRTQQEDSAVYLCASSQGGNSPLHFGNGTRLTVT.

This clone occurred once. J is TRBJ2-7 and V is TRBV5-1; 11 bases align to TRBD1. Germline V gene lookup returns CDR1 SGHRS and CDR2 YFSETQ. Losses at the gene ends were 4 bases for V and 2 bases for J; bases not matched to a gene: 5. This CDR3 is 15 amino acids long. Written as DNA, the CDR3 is TGCGCCAGCAGCCCGTGGACAGGGGGCCCCTACGAGCAGTACTTC. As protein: CASSPWTGGPYEQYF.

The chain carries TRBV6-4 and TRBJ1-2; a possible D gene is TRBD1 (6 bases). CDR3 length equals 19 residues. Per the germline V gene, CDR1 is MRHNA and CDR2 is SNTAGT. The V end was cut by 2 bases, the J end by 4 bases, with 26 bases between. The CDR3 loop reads CASSDTRGRVEIHIYGYTF. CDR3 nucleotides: TGTGCCAGCAGTGACACTAGGGGGAGAGTGGAGATTCACATCTATGGCTACACCTTC.

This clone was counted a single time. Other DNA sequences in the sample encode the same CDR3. Written as DNA, the CDR3 is TGCGCCAGCAGCCCAAGCGGGAGCTCCTACAATGAGCAGTTCTTC. This sequence encodes CASSPSGSSYNEQFF. J is TRBJ2-1 and V is TRBV4-1; TRBD2 aligns across 8 bases. The CDR3 runs to 15 residues. The germline gives CDR1 MGHRA, CDR2 YSYEKL. V lost 4 bases to trimming and J lost 0 bases; unmatched junction nucleotides: 2.

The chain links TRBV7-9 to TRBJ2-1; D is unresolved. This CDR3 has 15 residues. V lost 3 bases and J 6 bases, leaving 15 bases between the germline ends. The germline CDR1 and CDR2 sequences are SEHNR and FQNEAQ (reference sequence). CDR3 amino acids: CASSFKGPSGNEQFF. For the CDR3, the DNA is TGTGCCAGCAGCTTCAAAGGGCCCAGTGGCAATGAGCAGTTCTTC.

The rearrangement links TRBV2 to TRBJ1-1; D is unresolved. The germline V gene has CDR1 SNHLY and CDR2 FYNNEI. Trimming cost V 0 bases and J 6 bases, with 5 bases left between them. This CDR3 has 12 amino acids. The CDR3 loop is CASSEAPPEAFF. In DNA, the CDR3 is TGTGCCAGCAGTGAAGCGCCGCCTGAAGCTTTCTTT.

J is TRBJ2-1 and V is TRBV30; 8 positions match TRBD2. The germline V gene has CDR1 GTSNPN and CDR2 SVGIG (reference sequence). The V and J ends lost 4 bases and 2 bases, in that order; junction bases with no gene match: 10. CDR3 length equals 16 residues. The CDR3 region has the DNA TGTGCCTGGACCTTTCGCGGGAGGAGCACCTACAATGAGCAGTTCTTC. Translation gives CAWTFRGRSTYNEQFF. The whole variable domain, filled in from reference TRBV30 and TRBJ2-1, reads SQTIHQWPATLVQPVGSPLSLECTVEGTSNPNLYWYRQAAGRGLQLLFYSVGIGQISSEVPQNLSASRPQDRQFILSSKKLLLSDSGFYLCAWTFRGRSTYNEQFFGPGTRLTVL.

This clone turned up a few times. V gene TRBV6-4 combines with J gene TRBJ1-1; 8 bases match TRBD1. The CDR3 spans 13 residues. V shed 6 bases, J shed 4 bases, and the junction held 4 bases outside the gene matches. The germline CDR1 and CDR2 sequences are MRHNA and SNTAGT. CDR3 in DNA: TGTGCCAGCAGCGTAACAGGGGGCACTGAAGCTTTCTTT. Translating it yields CASSVTGGTEAFF.